The 10 T cell receptor beta chains in this list originate from one sample, sequenced in a study of beta chain features in type 1 diabetes. As every portion of the isolated RNA was reverse transcribed, the sequencing read expressed TCRB transcripts. The data were produced by immunoSEQ multiplex PCR, yet TCRdb's version contains in-frame clones alone and is incomplete. Of 15,000 to 20,000 clones listed, 50% are singletons. Sequenced input: stem cell memory CD4+ T cells from blood. These receptors were taken from a man aged 18 to 29 in good health.

The chain employs TRBV7-9 and TRBJ1-4, with unresolved D. The CDR3 is 16 residues long. Looked up from germline, CDR1 is SEHNR and CDR2 is FQNEAQ (reference sequence). The V and J ends lost 2 bases and 3 bases respectively, with 13 bases between them. The chain's CDR3 is CASSLPAHEPNEKLFF. In DNA, the CDR3 is TGTGCCAGCAGCTTACCCGCACATGAACCTAATGAAAAACTGTTTTTT.

The chain recombines TRBV28 with TRBJ2-3; 9 bases line up with TRBD1. Germline V gives CDR1 MDHEN, CDR2 SYDVKM. V lost 10 bases to trimming and J lost 0 bases; unmatched junction nucleotides: 5. This CDR3 contains 14 residues. The CDR3 DNA reads TGTGCCACTCACAGGGGGCAAAGCACAGATACGCAGTATTTT. This gives the protein CATHRGQSTDTQYF.

This chain uses TRBV19 with TRBJ1-3, with 7 nucleotides matching TRBD1. V shed 6 bases and J 2 bases; nucleotides not matched to a gene: 4. The CDR3 has 14 amino acids. Germline-derived CDR1 and CDR2 are LNHDA and SQIVND (reference sequence). The DNA of the CDR3 is TGTGCCAGTAGCGGGGGACAGCCTGGAAACACCATATATTTT. Translation gives CASSGGQPGNTIYF. Looking up the rest from reference TRBV19 and TRBJ1-3 gives the full variable domain: DGGITQSPKYLFRKEGQNVTLSCEQNLNHDAMYWYRQDPGQGLRLIYYSQIVNDFQKGDIAEGYSVSREKKESFPLTVTSAQKNPTAFYLCASSGGQPGNTIYFGEGSWLTVV.

This clone came up a few times. The V call is TRBV28, the J call TRBJ2-7; 11 nucleotides align to TRBD2. Germline-derived CDR1 and CDR2 are MDHEN and SYDVKM. Trimming at V came to 0 bases and at J to 7 bases, leaving 5 bases not matched to a gene. This CDR3 is 15 amino acids long. CDR3 in amino acids: CASSLWVSGREEQYF. CDR3 sequence (DNA): TGTGCCAGCAGTTTATGGGTTAGCGGGAGGGAAGAGCAGTACTTC.

The chain joins TRBV18 to TRBJ2-7, with TRBD2 matching over 8 bases. This CDR3 contains 14 residues. The J segment lost 4 bases and the V segment lost 3 bases, leaving 5 bases of the junction unmatched. The germline CDR1 and CDR2 sequences are KGHSH and LQKENI. Here the CDR3 reads CASSPSGRGYEQYF. The CDR3 bases are TGTGCCAGCTCACCGAGCGGGAGAGGATACGAGCAGTACTTC.

The chain's CDR3 is CASSERDSYEQYF. DNA of the CDR3: TGTGCCAGCAGTGAGCGGGACTCCTACGAGCAGTACTTC. The chain is built from TRBV6-1 and TRBJ2-7, with D maybe TRBD2 (6 bases). The CDR3 extends over 13 amino acids. Trimming cost V 3 bases and J 0 bases, with 6 bases left between them. Germline assignment: CDR1 MNHNS and CDR2 SASEGT.

For this clone: At one end, the junction sequence differs from germline, possibly due to a read error. The rearrangement links TRBV7-2 to TRBJ2-3; 9 bases fit TRBD2. This CDR3 comprises 15 residues. Germline CDR1 is SGHTA and CDR2 is FQGNSA. DNA of the CDR3: TGTGCCAGCAGCTTAGGTGGGACTAGCACATATACGCAGTATTTT. This translates into CASSLGGTSTYTQYF.

The chain joins TRBV28 to TRBJ2-5, with no clear D. TRBJ2-7 matches the DNA end more closely, so the J call is doubtful. There are 11 residues in the CDR3. Germline lookup yields CDR1 MDHEN and CDR2 SYDVKM. The CDR3 DNA follows: TGTGCCAGCAGTTCCGCCCACGAGCAGTACTTC. Encoded protein: CASSSAHEQYF.

The V call is TRBV7-2, the J call TRBJ2-5, with a tentative D call TRBD2 (5 bases). Trimming took off 9 bases at V and 1 base at J, with 18 bases between the two ends. Germline lookup yields CDR1 SGHTA and CDR2 FQGNSA. CDR3 length: 15 residues. CDR3 amino acids: CASQVGSSFQETQYF. The CDR3 bases are TGTGCCAGTCAAGTTGGGAGTTCTTTCCAAGAGACCCAGTACTTC.

The chain couples TRBV28 to TRBJ1-4, with 7 positions matching TRBD1. Trimming took 6 bases from V and 7 from J; bases not matched to a gene: 8. Germline V CDR1 and CDR2: MDHEN, SYDVKM. The length of the CDR3 is 14 residues. The CDR3: CASRMGQTFEKLFF. CDR3 coding DNA: TGTGCCAGCAGGATGGGACAGACTTTTGAAAAACTGTTTTTT.